Shown below are 27 T cell receptor beta chains from a single sample sequenced in a study of shared clonotypes between healthy human individuals. CD8 cells regarded as naive lacked CD45RO, were positively chosen for CCR7, and omitted terminally differentiated effector memory CD45RA+ cells. Here immunoSEQ multiplex PCR was the method, and the copy in TCRdb shows in-frame clones only, minus some. The table shows around 2,000,000 clones, with 85% to 95% occurring only once. The sample was naive CD8+ T cells sorted from blood. Source of these receptors: a man between 18 and 35 years old in good health.

This chain links TRBV4-1 with TRBJ1-2; D perhaps matches TRBD1 (6 bases). Germline CDR1 reads MGHRA; CDR2 reads YSYEKL. The CDR3 has 15 amino acids. V lost 4 bases and J 0 bases, leaving 12 bases between the germline ends. The CDR3 loop reads CASSRGQTANYGYTF. The CDR3 DNA is TGCGCCAGCAGCCGTGGACAGACAGCTAACTATGGCTACACCTTC.

The V gene is TRBV5-1, the J gene TRBJ2-7; TRBD1 might be the D (5 bases). Trimming cost V 5 bases and J 1 base, with 10 bases left between them. Germline CDR1 and CDR2: SGHRS and YFSETQ. This CDR3 contains 13 residues. The CDR3 region has the DNA TGCGCCAGCAGTCCCCCAGGGTCCTACGAGCAGTACTTC. Translated: CASSPPGSYEQYF.

This chain links TRBV20-1 with TRBJ2-3; D uncertain. Trimming stripped 4 bases from V and 6 bases from J, with 8 bases between. The CDR3 length is 11 residues. Germline assignment: CDR1 DFQATT and CDR2 SNEGSKA (reference sequence). For the CDR3, the DNA is TGCAGTGCTATAGACGAGGATACGCAGTATTTT. Protein: CSAIDEDTQYF.

This chain links TRBV9 with TRBJ2-1; D remains unclear. The ends were cut back, 0 bases at V and 3 bases at J, with 7 bases in the middle. Per the germline V gene, CDR1 is SGDLS and CDR2 is YYNGEE. The CDR3 contains 14 residues. CDR3 DNA sequence: TGTGCCAGCAGCGTAGGACTCCTCTACAATGAGCAGTTCTTC. Amino acids: CASSVGLLYNEQFF.

This clone was seen more than once but under ten times. The V call is TRBV6-5, the J call TRBJ1-6; D may be TRBD1 (6 bases). Trimming shortened V by 2 bases and J by 3 bases, and 11 bases separated the two germline ends. The CDR3 sequence is 16 residues long. CDR1 is MNHEY and CDR2 is SVGAGI in the germline V gene. In DNA form, the CDR3 reads TGTGCCAGCAGTTACATGGGGGCGAACTATAATTCACCCCTCCACTTT. Residues: CASSYMGANYNSPLHF.

Concerning this clone: This same CDR3 is encoded by further DNA sequences in the sample. This chain uses TRBV4-1 with TRBJ1-4; D is undetermined. The V gene's germline CDR1 is MGHRA and CDR2 YSYEKL. The CDR3 consists of 12 residues. V was trimmed by 0 bases and J by 8 bases, leaving 4 bases between them. DNA for the CDR3: TGCGCCAGCAGCCAAGACGGAGAAAAACTGTTTTTT. It encodes CASSQDGEKLFF.

CDR3 loop: CASSPRGWTEAFF. CDR3 in DNA: TGTGCCAGCAGCCCCAGGGGGTGGACTGAAGCTTTCTTT. The chain uses TRBV28 and TRBJ1-1; 7 nucleotides line up with TRBD1. Germline CDR1 is MDHEN and CDR2 is SYDVKM. The V gene end was trimmed by 6 bases and the J gene end by 5 bases; junction bases not matched to a gene: 6. The CDR3 extends over 13 amino acids.

This clone has only one observation. The rearrangement links TRBV4-1 to TRBJ1-6; D ambiguous. Germline lookup yields CDR1 MGHRA and CDR2 YSYEKL. Trimming took off 1 base at V and 8 bases at J, with 9 bases between the two ends. CDR3 length equals 14 residues. CDR3 sequence: CASSQGNGDSPLHF. CDR3 DNA: TGCGCCAGCAGCCAAGGGAACGGAGATTCACCCCTCCACTTT.

V usage is TRBV2 and J usage is TRBJ1-3; D gene uncertain. The germline V and J ends were trimmed by 0 bases and 0 bases, with 6 bases remaining between them. CDR3 length equals 15 residues. Per germline, CDR1 SNHLY and CDR2 FYNNEI. This CDR3 is CASSEAWNSGNTIYF. DNA for the CDR3: TGTGCCAGCAGTGAAGCTTGGAACTCTGGAAACACCATATATTTT.

Comment on this clone: Other DNA sequences from this sample encode an identical CDR3 as well. The chain combines TRBV5-4 with TRBJ2-7; TRBD2 might be the D (6 bases). Germline CDR1 SGHNT, CDR2 YYREEE (reference sequence). The V and J ends lost 0 bases and 3 bases respectively, with 10 bases between them. This CDR3 has 14 residues. For the CDR3, the DNA is TGTGCCAGCAGCTTGGACGGGAGCGGCTACGAGCAGTACTTC. Its protein is CASSLDGSGYEQYF. Together with reference TRBV5-4 and TRBJ2-7, the CDR3 gives the full variable domain: ETGVTQSPTHLIKTRGQQVTLRCSSQSGHNTVSWYQQALGQGPQFIFQYYREEENGRGNFPPRFSGLQFPNYSSELNVNALELDDSALYLCASSLDGSGYEQYFGPGTRLTVT.

The V gene is TRBV6-6, the J gene TRBJ1-1; D not certain. V lost 0 bases and J 7 bases, leaving 15 bases between the germline ends. CDR1 and CDR2 (germline): MNHNY, SVGAGI (reference sequence). The CDR3 has 15 residues. The DNA of the CDR3 is TGTGCCAGCAGTTACTCGGAGGGAACGCCACTTGAAGCTTTCTTT. This gives the protein CASSYSEGTPLEAFF.

To note about this clone: Other DNA sequences in this specimen translate into the identical CDR3. V usage is TRBV5-1 and J usage is TRBJ2-5, with a possible D match to TRBD2 (7 bases). This CDR3 has 15 amino acids. V was pared by 0 bases and J by 1 base, with 10 bases between. Germline V gene lookup returns CDR1 SGHRS and CDR2 YFSETQ. CDR3 in DNA: TGCGCCAGCAGCTTGGAAGGGGGGGTCCAAGAGACCCAGTACTTC. Protein product: CASSLEGGVQETQYF.

The chain links TRBV5-1 to TRBJ2-2; D gene ambiguous. The V and J ends lost 7 bases and 3 bases respectively, with 7 bases between them. Germline CDR1 and CDR2: SGHRS and YFSETQ. The CDR3 loop spans 12 amino acids. CDR3 sequence reads: CASEQDTGELFF. CDR3 coding DNA: TGCGCCAGCGAGCAAGACACCGGGGAGCTGTTTTTT.

The rearrangement links TRBV6-6 to TRBJ2-1, with no clear D. V lost 0 bases and J lost 4, with 7 bases in between. The CDR3 contains 14 residues. Per germline, CDR1 MNHNY and CDR2 SVGAGI (reference sequence). CDR3: CASSYSGRYNEQFF. CDR3 DNA sequence: TGTGCCAGCAGTTACTCTGGCAGATACAATGAGCAGTTCTTC.

This chain uses TRBV9 with TRBJ2-1, with TRBD2 matching 8 bases. The trim removed 0 bases at V and 3 bases at J, leaving 2 bases unmatched. This CDR3 region has 15 residues. The V gene's germline CDR1 is SGDLS and CDR2 YYNGEE. CDR3 sequence reads: CASSVDGGVYNEQFF. As DNA, the CDR3 is TGTGCCAGCAGCGTAGACGGGGGGGTCTACAATGAGCAGTTCTTC.

With regard to this clone: Other DNA sequences in the same sample also yield this CDR3. The chain combines TRBV5-1 with TRBJ1-1, with D unclear. V lost 2 bases, J lost 1 base, and 6 bases lay in between. The CDR3 consists of 13 residues. The germline V gene encodes CDR1 SGHRS and CDR2 YFSETQ. The CDR3 DNA reads as TGCGCCAGCAGCTTTGAGGGGAACACTGAAGCTTTCTTT. Residues: CASSFEGNTEAFF.

J is TRBJ1-6 and V is TRBV7-9; no definite D call. From germline, CDR1 is SEHNR and CDR2 FQNEAQ (reference sequence). Trimming pared 4 bases from V and 7 bases from J, leaving 14 bases between. The CDR3 covers 15 residues. The CDR3 is CASSSPSDGNSPLHF. In nucleotides, the CDR3 is TGTGCCAGCAGCTCCCCATCCGACGGGAATTCACCCCTCCACTTT. The full variable domain, in which reference TRBV7-9 and TRBJ1-6 provide the parts outside the CDR3, is DTGVSQNPRHKITKRGQNVTFRCDPISEHNRLYWYRQTLGQGPEFLTYFQNEAQLEKSRLLSDRFSAERPKGSFSTLEIQRTEQGDSAMYLCASSSPSDGNSPLHFGNGTRLTVT.

The rearrangement joins TRBV13 to TRBJ1-4; D is unclear. The CDR3 has 16 amino acids. Germline CDR1 is PRHDT and CDR2 is FYEKMQ (reference sequence). Trimming shortened V by 0 bases and J by 7 bases, and 15 bases separated the two germline ends. The CDR3 DNA is TGTGCCAGCAGCTTAGGCCTCAGTATACGGGGTGAAAAACTGTTTTTT. Translation: CASSLGLSIRGEKLFF. Complete variable domain (other parts from reference TRBV13 and TRBJ1-4): AAGVIQSPRHLIKEKRETATLKCYPIPRHDTVYWYQQGPGQDPQFLISFYEKMQSDKGSIPDRFSAQQFSDYHSELNMSSLELGDSALYFCASSLGLSIRGEKLFFGSGTQLSVL.

This rearrangement joins TRBV5-6 to TRBJ2-1, with D maybe TRBD2 (6 bases). The germline gives CDR1 SGHDT, CDR2 YYEEEE. The CDR3 extends over 14 amino acids. V was shortened by 7 bases and J by 3 bases, with 14 bases between the two germline ends. CDR3 loop: CASRSGLNYNEQFF. Written as DNA, the CDR3 is TGTGCCAGCCGGTCGGGACTGAACTACAATGAGCAGTTCTTC.

The chain uses TRBV6-6 and TRBJ2-7; 7 bases align to TRBD1. The V segment lost 2 bases and the J segment 1 base; nucleotides outside the gene matches: 2. CDR3 length: 14 residues. Germline-derived CDR1 and CDR2 are MNHNY and SVGAGI (reference sequence). CDR3 DNA sequence: TGTGCCAGCAGTTACAGGGGACAGTCCTACGAGCAGTACTTC. Protein sequence: CASSYRGQSYEQYF.

The CDR3 reads CASRVGSSYEQYF. DNA of the CDR3: TGTGCCAGCAGGGTTGGGAGCTCCTACGAGCAGTACTTC. This chain uses TRBV2 with TRBJ2-7, with D maybe TRBD2 (5 bases). V gave up 6 bases and J gave up 0 bases, with 9 bases separating them. This CDR3 is built from 13 residues. CDR1 SNHLY and CDR2 FYNNEI come from the germline V gene.

The V gene is TRBV4-2, the J gene TRBJ2-7; TRBD1 or TRBD2 may be the D gene (6 bases each). With 8 bases removed from V and 2 bases from J, the gap between germline ends came to 16 bases. Germline values: CDR1 LGHNA, CDR2 YNFKEQ. The CDR3 consists of 14 residues. The CDR3: CASGGVGGPYEQYF. In nucleotides, the CDR3 is TGTGCCAGCGGAGGGGTGGGGGGCCCCTACGAGCAGTACTTC.

The rearrangement joins TRBV9 to TRBJ2-7; possibly TRBD2 for D (5 bases). The CDR3 has 15 amino acids. V was shortened by 7 bases and J by 7 bases, with 24 bases between the two germline ends. Germline V gene data show CDR1 as SGDLS and CDR2 as YYNGEE. CDR3 residues: CASSPEGRTGWEQYF. The CDR3 nucleotides are TGTGCCAGCTCCCCTGAGGGTAGAACGGGGTGGGAGCAGTACTTC.

This chain links TRBV7-6 with TRBJ1-1; the D gene is possibly TRBD1 (5 bases). Trimming removed 1 base from V and 4 bases from J, with 10 bases in between. CDR1 SGHVS and CDR2 FNYEAQ come from the germline V gene. The length of the CDR3 is 14 residues. The CDR3 sequence: CASSLVLGPTEAFF. CDR3 coding DNA: TGTGCCAGCAGCTTAGTTCTGGGGCCCACTGAAGCTTTCTTT.

The gene calls are TRBV7-9 and TRBJ1-2; possible D gene TRBD1, 6 bases. Trimming stripped 5 bases from V and 6 bases from J, with 19 bases between. This CDR3 region has 15 residues. Germline V gene sequence: CDR1 SEHNR, CDR2 FQNEAQ (reference sequence). For the CDR3, the DNA is TGTGCCAGCAGCAGTCCGGGACAAAAACCTCATGGCTACACCTTC. This translates into CASSSPGQKPHGYTF.

CDR3 protein: CASSPNWGYEQYF. As DNA, the CDR3 is TGTGCCAGCAGCCCAAATTGGGGCTACGAGCAGTACTTC. The rearrangement uses TRBV14 and TRBJ2-7; no clear D. The V end was cut by 4 bases, the J end by 3 bases, with 10 bases between. The CDR3 spans 13 residues. The germline gives CDR1 SGHDN, CDR2 FVKESK. The full variable domain, rest sourced from reference TRBV14 and TRBJ2-7, is EAGVTQFPSHSVIEKGQTVTLRCDPISGHDNLYWYRRVMGKEIKFLLHFVKESKQDESGMPNNRFLAERTGGTYSTLKVQPAELEDSGVYFCASSPNWGYEQYFGPGTRLTVT.

The rearrangement joins TRBV4-1 to TRBJ2-2, with D possibly being TRBD1 (6 bases). CDR1 and CDR2 (germline): MGHRA, YSYEKL. The V end lost 7 bases, the J end lost 3 bases, and 12 bases lay between the germline ends. The CDR3 covers 14 residues. CDR3: CASTLQGHTGELFF. The CDR3 DNA follows: TGCGCCAGCACCCTTCAGGGGCACACCGGGGAGCTGTTTTTT.